This TCR beta chain appears in the sequencing data of a study of T cell responses to AZD1222 COVID-19 vaccine. Concerning this clone: Its cognate antigen is unknown.

Broader study findings: Baseline serostatus was positive in only six AZD1222 recipients.

Profiled with immunoSEQ multiplex PCR; TCRdb holds only in-frame clones, not every one. The profile shows 120,000 or so clones, roughly 88% of them singletons. Germline V gene sequence: CDR1 SNHLY, CDR2 FYNNEI. The CDR3 covers 14 residues. Trimming pared 4 bases from V and 2 bases from J, leaving 9 bases between. This chain joins TRBV2 and TRBJ1-5; no firm D call. Material: peripheral blood, obtained on day 0 of MenACWY control vaccination. The clonotype was recovered from an adult in good health. The CDR3 region has the DNA TGTGCCAGCAGTGTTAAGGAGGGCAATCAGCCCCAGCATTTT. Protein sequence: CASSVKEGNQPQHF.